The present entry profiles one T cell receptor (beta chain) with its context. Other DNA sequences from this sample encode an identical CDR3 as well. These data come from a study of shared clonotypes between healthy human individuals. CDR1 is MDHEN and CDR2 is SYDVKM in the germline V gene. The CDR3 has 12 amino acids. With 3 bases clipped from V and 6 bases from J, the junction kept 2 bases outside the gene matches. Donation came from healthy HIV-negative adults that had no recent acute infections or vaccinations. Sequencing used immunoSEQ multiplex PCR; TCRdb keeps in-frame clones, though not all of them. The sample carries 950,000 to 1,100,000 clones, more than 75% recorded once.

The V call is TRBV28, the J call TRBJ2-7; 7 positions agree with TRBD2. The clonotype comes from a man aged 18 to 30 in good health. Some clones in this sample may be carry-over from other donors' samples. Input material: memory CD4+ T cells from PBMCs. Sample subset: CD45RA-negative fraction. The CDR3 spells CASSLREGEQYF. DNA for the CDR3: TGTGCCAGCAGTTTGAGGGAGGGCGAGCAGTACTTC.